These T cell receptor beta chains were read from a single sample in a study of blood T cell repertoires in COVID-19. Only in-frame clones appear in the TCRdb table, and some are missing; sequencing was by immunoSEQ multiplex PCR. The data hold some 320,000 clones, with around nine tenths observed a single time. The sample taken for sequencing was PBMCs or T cells enriched from blood (not recorded which). Receptors were obtained from a woman between 25 and 40 years old who had been exposed to COVID-19. CDR3s leave out the opening cysteine and the closing phenylalanine or tryptophan. Clone size, where shown, is once, few, many, or a class for clones that have expanded.

len: 12; abundance: few; j_gene: TRBJ1-1; v_gene: TRBV6-4; CDR3aa: ASSDTDRYTEAF
len: 13; abundance: -; j_gene: TRBJ1-1; v_gene: TRBV7-6; CDR3aa: ASSSQVLKTTEAF
len: 15; abundance: -; j_gene: TRBJ2-3; v_gene: TRBV4-3; CDR3aa: ASSQDSRDRGSNTQY
len: 13; abundance: -; j_gene: TRBJ1-1; v_gene: TRBV18; CDR3aa: ASSPRDNGDTEAF
len: 11; abundance: -; j_gene: TRBJ2-1; v_gene: TRBV3-1/TRBV3-2; CDR3aa: ASSHLGANEQF
len: 14; abundance: -; j_gene: TRBJ1-1; v_gene: TRBV5-6; CDR3aa: ASSFPGQVSFNEAF
len: 11; abundance: -; j_gene: TRBJ2-5; v_gene: TRBV18; CDR3aa: ASSPPQGEPQY
len: 17; abundance: -; j_gene: TRBJ2-3; v_gene: TRBV24-1; CDR3aa: ATSDTTSGGPLGTDTQY
len: 14; abundance: -; j_gene: TRBJ2-1; v_gene: TRBV5-1; CDR3aa: ASRGLAGGKYNEQF
len: 13; abundance: -; j_gene: TRBJ2-4; v_gene: TRBV4-3; CDR3aa: ASSQTVVAKNIQY
len: 14; abundance: -; j_gene: TRBJ2-3; v_gene: TRBV5-4; CDR3aa: ASSPGGSGSTDTQY
len: 15; abundance: -; j_gene: TRBJ1-2; v_gene: TRBV5-1; CDR3aa: ASSHGTGGAYVYGYT
len: 11; abundance: -; j_gene: TRBJ2-7; v_gene: TRBV18; CDR3aa: ASSPGTSYEQY
len: 12; abundance: -; j_gene: TRBJ1-1; v_gene: TRBV6-5; CDR3aa: ASTRRGENTEAF
len: 12; abundance: -; j_gene: TRBJ1-5; v_gene: TRBV30; CDR3aa: AWRGTGLEQPQH
len: 13; abundance: -; j_gene: TRBJ2-5; v_gene: TRBV5-1; CDR3aa: ASSFGGSLQETQY
len: 12; abundance: -; j_gene: TRBJ2-7; v_gene: TRBV7-7; CDR3aa: ASSRTGGEDEQY
len: 12; abundance: -; j_gene: TRBJ1-2; v_gene: TRBV4-1; CDR3aa: ASSQVRGGWGYT
len: 12; abundance: -; j_gene: TRBJ1-4; v_gene: TRBV7-9; CDR3aa: ASSLFGEREKLF
len: 14; abundance: -; j_gene: TRBJ1-2; v_gene: TRBV4-1; CDR3aa: ASSQTGGGYNYGYT
len: 12; abundance: -; j_gene: TRBJ2-7; v_gene: TRBV7-2; CDR3aa: ASSLMDKTYEQY
len: 11; abundance: -; j_gene: TRBJ1-1; v_gene: TRBV9; CDR3aa: ASSVQGSTEAF
len: 10; abundance: -; j_gene: TRBJ2-5; v_gene: TRBV19; CDR3aa: ASEDRAETQY
len: 16; abundance: -; j_gene: TRBJ1-6; v_gene: TRBV7-6; CDR3aa: ASSLVAGAFSYNSPLH
len: 15; abundance: -; j_gene: TRBJ1-2; v_gene: TRBV10-3; CDR3aa: AISDRRDRGIDYGYT
len: 13; abundance: -; j_gene: TRBJ1-1; v_gene: TRBV9; CDR3aa: ASRAVGQGNTEAF
len: 11; abundance: -; j_gene: TRBJ1-2; v_gene: TRBV6-5; CDR3aa: ASRATGSYGYT
len: 14; abundance: -; j_gene: TRBJ1-2; v_gene: TRBV6-5; CDR3aa: ASSSGQGWLLHGYT
len: 15; abundance: -; j_gene: TRBJ2-1; v_gene: TRBV4-2; CDR3aa: ASSQEERGRPYNEQF
len: 13; abundance: -; j_gene: TRBJ2-2; v_gene: TRBV7-6; CDR3aa: ASSLSGQGAGELF
len: 11; abundance: -; j_gene: TRBJ1-2; v_gene: TRBV19; CDR3aa: ASTPLGLPGYT
len: 12; abundance: -; j_gene: TRBJ2-2; v_gene: TRBV7-2; CDR3aa: ASSLGRNTGELF